Listed below are T cell receptor beta chains from one sample, sequenced in a study of response to subunit inactivated influenza vaccine. TCRdb called the RT-PCR reads again in MiXCR, with one record for every CDR3 protein. Found here are approximately 290,000 distinct CDR3 sequences, 20% to 25% of them singletons; the top ten hold about a tenth. The material was PBMCs from blood, obtained about 20 months after vaccination. All receptors derive from a man aged 50 to 69 who received an inactivated influenza vaccine. CDR3s include the opening cysteine and the closing phenylalanine or tryptophan. Fields, in order: D gene, V gene, J gene, clone size, CDR3 protein, CDR3 DNA. The D gene is left open where the match is weak. Where a row states a size, it is once, few, many or the class of an expanded clone; other rows omit it.

.	TRBV5-1	TRBJ2-5	many	CASSLFGGAQETQYF	TGCGCCAGCAGCTTGTTTGGGGGCGCCCAAGAGACCCAGTACTTC
.	TRBV12-3/TRBV12-4	TRBJ1-6	.	CASRRNRDGSPLHF	TGTGCCAGCAGAAGGAACAGGGACGGTTCACCCCTCCACTTT
.	TRBV20-1	TRBJ2-5	.	CSARVPDGMETQYF	TGCAGTGCTAGAGTCCCCGACGGTATGGAGACCCAGTACTTC
.	TRBV7-6	TRBJ1-2	.	CASLPGADGYGYTF	TGTGCCAGCCTACCGGGGGCGGATGGCTATGGCTACACCTTC
.	TRBV14	TRBJ1-5	.	CASSQADHGQGNSNQPQHF	TGTGCCAGCAGCCAAGCGGATCATGGGCAGGGGAATAGCAATCAGCCCCAGCATTTT
.	TRBV11-2	TRBJ2-4	many	CASSFDRNIQYF	TGTGCCAGCAGCTTTGACAGAAACATTCAGTACTTC
TRBD1	TRBV10-3	TRBJ1-6	few	CAISESGTAGSPLHF	TGTGCCATCAGTGAGTCGGGGACAGCGGGTTCACCCCTCCACTTT
.	TRBV20-1	TRBJ1-6	.	CSAREQGTSPLHF	TGCAGTGCTAGAGAACAGGGTACTTCACCCCTCCACTTT
.	TRBV5-1	TRBJ1-1	few	CASSLVTAAPAFF	TGCGCCAGCAGCTTGGTTACAGCTGCACCGGCTTTCTTT
.	TRBV24-1	TRBJ2-2	.	CATSGVGRGVGELFF	TGTGCCACCAGTGGCGTTGGCAGGGGGGTCGGGGAGCTGTTTTTT
.	TRBV28	TRBJ2-2	.	CASSLPGKGAGELFF	TGTGCCAGCAGTTTACCCGGGAAGGGCGCCGGGGAGCTGTTTTTT
.	TRBV19	TRBJ1-2	.	CASSIGAARRDYGYTF	TGTGCCAGTAGTATCGGTGCGGCCCGGAGGGACTATGGCTACACCTTC
TRBD2	TRBV5-1	TRBJ2-1	many	CASSQGGGEQFF	TGCGCCAGCAGCCAGGGCGGGGGTGAGCAGTTCTTC
.	TRBV2	TRBJ2-3	.	CASSGLAPRTDTQYF	TGTGCCAGCAGTGGGTTAGCCCCTCGCACAGATACGCAGTATTTT
TRBD2	TRBV28	TRBJ2-1	.	CASANIAGAAKQFF	TGTGCCAGCGCTAATATAGCGGGAGCAGCTAAGCAGTTCTTC
.	TRBV4-2	TRBJ1-1	many	CASSQDNTEAFF	TGTGCCAGCAGCCAAGATAACACTGAAGCTTTCTTT
.	TRBV5-6	TRBJ1-2	few	CASSWAGDRINYGYTF	TGTGCCAGCAGCTGGGCTGGGGACCGGATTAACTATGGCTACACCTTC
.	TRBV6-6	TRBJ1-4	.	CASRTRNEKLFF	TGTGCCAGCCGGACAAGAAATGAAAAACTGTTTTTT
.	TRBV18	TRBJ2-3	.	CASSLVHTQYF	TGTGCCAGCTCACTCGTCCATACGCAGTATTTT
.	TRBV4-3	TRBJ2-2	.	CASSHVPNTGELFF	TGCGCCAGCAGCCACGTGCCGAACACCGGGGAGCTGTTTTTT
.	TRBV21-1	TRBJ1-5	.	CASTKGDFSNQPQHF	TGTGCCAGCACCAAGGGGGATTTTAGCAATCAGCCCCAGCATTTT
.	TRBV12-3/TRBV12-4	TRBJ2-5	few	CASRKTVTETQYF	TGTGCCAGCAGGAAGACAGTGACTGAGACCCAGTACTTC
.	TRBV7-9	TRBJ1-2	few	CASSPEGPYGYTF	TGTGCCAGCAGCCCTGAGGGACCCTATGGCTACACCTTC
.	TRBV20-1	TRBJ2-1	few	CSARDLTPGLATEQFF	TGCAGTGCTAGAGATCTCACCCCGGGGCTAGCCACTGAGCAGTTCTTC
.	TRBV6-5	TRBJ1-5	.	CASNYRGDSSNQPQHF	TGTGCCAGCAATTACCGGGGCGATAGTAGCAATCAGCCCCAGCATTTT
.	TRBV28	TRBJ2-7	.	CASSPRRQGLYEQYF	TGTGCCAGCAGTCCCCGGAGACAGGGACTATACGAGCAGTACTTC
TRBD1	TRBV7-2	TRBJ1-5	few	CASSYTGTGANQPQHF	TGTGCCAGCAGCTACACCGGGACAGGGGCCAATCAGCCCCAGCATTTT
TRBD1	TRBV6-5	TRBJ1-6	many	CASSIQGGYNSPLHF	TGTGCCAGCAGTATACAGGGGGGATATAATTCACCCCTCCACTTT
.	TRBV2	TRBJ2-4	many	CASSEERPGGYF	TGTGCCAGCAGTGAAGAACGCCCTGGTGGGTACTTC
.	TRBV5-1	TRBJ1-2	.	CASSPLSGQDLYGYTF	TGCGCCAGCAGCCCACTGTCCGGACAAGACCTTTATGGCTACACCTTC
TRBD1	TRBV20-1	TRBJ1-2	.	CSASTRGGTGLYYTF	TGCAGTGCCTCGACCCGCGGCGGGACAGGGCTGTACTACACCTTC
.	TRBV29-1	TRBJ2-4	.	CSVEQGYNIQYF	TGCAGCGTTGAGCAGGGCTATAACATTCAGTACTTC
TRBD1	TRBV10-3	TRBJ2-7	.	CAISSPVDRSTYEQYF	TGTGCCATCAGTAGTCCCGTGGACAGGAGTACCTACGAGCAGTACTTC
.	TRBV27	TRBJ1-2	.	CASTQRPGGAYYGYTF	TGTGCCAGCACCCAACGCCCCGGGGGCGCCTACTATGGCTACACCTTC
.	TRBV15	TRBJ2-1	few	CATAGRLNPYNEQFF	TGTGCCACAGCAGGTAGGCTAAACCCCTACAATGAGCAGTTCTTC
TRBD2	TRBV6-4	TRBJ2-3	many	CASSGVAGKEDTQYF	TGTGCCAGCAGTGGGGTAGCGGGAAAAGAAGATACGCAGTATTTT